What follows are 21 T cell receptor beta chains derived from one specimen sequenced in a study of vaccination effects on CD4 cells after COVID-19. Their cognate antigens are unknown. The table came from immunoSEQ multiplex PCR; TCRdb's copy has only in-frame clones and leaves some out. The table lists tens of thousands of clones, around 73% of them singletons, with 1% to 1.5% in the top ten. Under the ViraFEST assay, PBMC were stimulated with viral peptide pools so that antigen-specific CD4+ T cells expanded. Sequencing was performed afterwards. Having been cultured for under twelve days, the cells underwent CD4+ T cell isolation. Vaccination of participants consisted of two doses of either the BNT162b2 or mRNA-1273 vaccine. Sample: CD4+ T cells from PBMCs cultured with HCoV-229E spike peptides, taken after COVID-19 vaccination. The receptors were sampled from a human donor who received a COVID-19 vaccine.

The chain employs TRBV9 and TRBJ2-5; TRBD2 matches 9 bases. This CDR3 contains 17 residues. Germline CDR1 is SGDLS and CDR2 is YYNGEE. Trimming took 0 bases from V and 1 from J; bases not matched to a gene: 7. Here the CDR3 reads CASSVGVIAGAQETQYF. For the CDR3, the DNA is TGTGCCAGCAGCGTAGGGGTAATAGCGGGGGCCCAAGAGACCCAGTACTTC. The whole variable domain, remainder taken from reference TRBV9 and TRBJ2-5, is DSGVTQTPKHLITATGQRVTLRCSPRSGDLSVYWYQQSLDQGLQFLIQYYNGEERAKGNILERFSAQQFPDLHSELNLSSLELGDSALYFCASSVGVIAGAQETQYFGPGTRLLVL.

The genes are TRBV5-1 and TRBJ2-6; D is possibly TRBD1 (5 bases). Trimming pared 7 bases from V and 2 bases from J, leaving 10 bases between. CDR3 length equals 14 residues. Germline CDR1 SGHRS, CDR2 YFSETQ. This CDR3 is CASAGSAGANVLTF. For the CDR3, the DNA is TGCGCCAGCGCAGGGTCTGCTGGGGCCAACGTCCTGACTTTC.

In its sample, this clone was seen a few times. The CDR3 loop is CASSFGPYEQYV. The CDR3 DNA reads TGTGCCAGCAGCTTCGGGCCTTACGAGCAGTACGTC. V usage is TRBV2 and J usage is TRBJ2-7; D is uncertain. CDR3 length: 12 amino acids. V was cut by 6 bases and J by 4 bases, with 10 bases left in between. Germline CDR1 is SNHLY and CDR2 is FYNNEI.

The rearrangement uses TRBV7-2 and TRBJ1-2; 9 bases are shared with TRBD1. CDR3 length: 16 residues. CDR1 is SGHTA, CDR2 FQGNSA, per germline. J lost 8 bases, V lost 7 bases, and 17 bases had no gene match. CDR3 nucleotide sequence: TGTGCCAGCACCTTTCGGACAACAGGGGGCGCTAACGGCTACACCTTC. Protein sequence: CASTFRTTGGANGYTF.

V and J are TRBV6-1 and TRBJ2-1; a possible D gene is TRBD2 (5 bases). The ends were cut back, 2 bases at V and 3 bases at J, with 11 bases in the middle. Germline lookup yields CDR1 MNHNS and CDR2 SASEGT. CDR3 length: 15 amino acids. The DNA of the CDR3 is TGTGCCAGCAGTGAATTTGCTGGACTCTACAATGAGCAGTTCTTC. It encodes CASSEFAGLYNEQFF.

The CDR3 spells CASSVWGGGDTQYF. The CDR3 DNA is TGTGCCAGCAGCGTATGGGGGGGAGGGGATACGCAGTATTTT. The rearrangement uses TRBV9 and TRBJ2-3; TRBD2 aligns across 7 bases. The V and J ends lost 1 base and 6 bases, in that order; junction bases with no gene match: 5. CDR1 is SGDLS and CDR2 is YYNGEE in the germline V gene. The CDR3 runs 14 residues.

CDR3 sequence: CSALETSGKDTQYF. CDR3 DNA sequence: TGCAGCGCTTTGGAAACTAGCGGAAAAGATACGCAGTATTTT. The V call is TRBV29-1, the J call TRBJ2-3, with 8 bases aligning to TRBD2. The CDR3 extends over 14 amino acids. Germline loops: CDR1 SQVTM, CDR2 ANQGSEA. Unmatched junction bases numbered 11, after V lost 7 bases and J lost 5 bases.

J is TRBJ1-5 and V is TRBV19; 8 bases match TRBD1. V was clipped by 6 bases and J by 4 bases; unmatched bases: 11. The CDR3 is made up of 16 amino acids. CDR1 and CDR2 (germline): LNHDA, SQIVND (reference sequence). Here the CDR3 reads CASRDPGTGNNQPQHF. In nucleotides, the CDR3 is TGTGCCAGTAGAGACCCCGGGACAGGCAATAATCAGCCCCAGCATTTT.

The rearrangement joins TRBV3-1 (or the pseudogene TRBV3-2) to TRBJ2-3; D is undetermined. This CDR3 spans 12 amino acids. CDR1 is LGHDT and CDR2 is YNNKEL in the germline V gene (reference sequence). Trimming removed 3 bases from V and 3 bases from J, with 4 bases in between. CDR3 sequence (DNA): TGTGCCAGCAGCCATTGGACAGATACGCAGTATTTT. It yields the protein CASSHWTDTQYF.

The V call is TRBV5-1, the J call TRBJ1-4, with 8 bases lining up with TRBD1. There are 14 residues in the CDR3. V was clipped by 4 bases and J by 5 bases; unmatched bases: 4. In germline, CDR1 is SGHRS, CDR2 YFSETQ. The CDR3 region has the DNA TGCGCCAGCAGCAGGACAGGGTGGAATGAAAAACTGTTTTTT. Its protein product is CASSRTGWNEKLFF.

This clone was seen more than once but under ten times. This chain connects TRBV19 to TRBJ1-1, with a weak D call TRBD1 (5 bases). This CDR3 spans 14 amino acids. The germline CDR1 and CDR2 sequences are LNHDA and SQIVND (reference sequence). V was clipped by 10 bases and J by 1 base, with 16 bases between them. CDR3: CATRRAGTNTEAFF. CDR3 coding DNA: TGTGCCACTAGAAGGGCAGGGACGAACACTGAAGCTTTCTTT.

The chain recombines TRBV7-9 with TRBJ2-3; D gene ambiguous. The CDR3 sequence is 11 residues long. CDR1 is SEHNR, CDR2 FQNEAQ, per germline (reference sequence). The V and J ends lost 5 bases and 0 bases respectively, with 0 bases between them. The CDR3, as DNA: TGTGCCAGCAGCAGCACAGATACGCAGTATTTT. Translating it yields CASSSTDTQYF.

The J gene is TRBJ2-5, the V gene TRBV2; 7 positions match TRBD2. After removal of 4 bases from V and 7 bases from J, the junction contained 6 bases not matched to a gene. This CDR3 comprises 13 residues. In germline, CDR1 is SNHLY, CDR2 FYNNEI. The CDR3 reads CASSVEGEGTQYF. In nucleotides, the CDR3 is TGTGCCAGCAGTGTGGAAGGGGAGGGGACCCAGTACTTC.

V is TRBV7-2 and J is TRBJ1-4; D not resolved. Between the trimmed V and J ends, which lost 1 base and 7 bases, there was a span of 4 bases. CDR3 length: 12 amino acids. Germline V gives CDR1 SGHTA, CDR2 FQGNSA. CDR3 sequence reads: CASSLVAEKLFF. The DNA for the CDR3 is TGTGCCAGCAGCTTAGTAGCTGAAAAACTGTTTTTT.

J is TRBJ1-2 and V is TRBV3-1 (or the pseudogene TRBV3-2); D perhaps matches TRBD1 (6 bases). CDR1 is LGHDT, CDR2 YNNKEL, per germline (reference sequence). The CDR3 spans 17 residues. The ends were cut back, 2 bases at V and 7 bases at J, with 23 bases in the middle. The CDR3 coding sequence is TGTGCCAGCAGCCAATGGGGGAACCTGGGGGCTCGCTCTGGCTACACCTTC. Protein product: CASSQWGNLGARSGYTF.

V gene TRBV2 combines with J gene TRBJ2-7; TRBD1 aligns across 9 bases. V lost 6 bases and J lost 1; bases outside the gene matches: 13. This CDR3 is built from 17 residues. CDR1 and CDR2 (germline): SNHLY, FYNNEI. Here the CDR3 DNA reads TGTGCCAGCAGGGATGCCTCCGGGACAGGGAGATCCTACGAGCAGTACGTC. This sequence encodes CASRDASGTGRSYEQYV.

V is TRBV6-5 and J is TRBJ2-5, with a possible D match to TRBD1 (6 bases). The V gene lost 2 bases and the J gene lost 1 base, with 11 bases spanning the gap. The CDR3 covers 15 residues. Looked up from germline, CDR1 is MNHEY and CDR2 is SVGAGI. The CDR3 DNA reads as TGTGCCAGCAGTTACGGCTGGGGGCTCCAAGAGACCCAGTACTTC. The encoded protein is CASSYGWGLQETQYF.

The chain links TRBV18 to TRBJ1-2, with TRBD1 identical over 8 bases. This CDR3 region has 16 residues. V lost 2 bases and J lost 5; bases outside the gene matches: 10. Germline lookup yields CDR1 KGHSH and CDR2 LQKENI. CDR3 loop: CASSPSPQGARYGYTF. CDR3 coding DNA: TGTGCCAGCTCACCAAGCCCCCAGGGGGCTCGGTATGGCTACACCTTC.

As DNA, the CDR3 is TGTGCCAGCTCAACAGGACAGGGGGTGATCACTGAAGCTTTCTTT. It is translated as CASSTGQGVITEAFF. The chain has TRBV18 and TRBJ1-1, with TRBD1 matching 10 bases. Per the germline V gene, CDR1 is KGHSH and CDR2 is LQKENI. With 5 bases clipped from V and 4 bases from J, the junction kept 7 bases outside the gene matches. The CDR3 sequence is 15 residues long.

The genes are TRBV19 and TRBJ1-5; weak D call: TRBD1 (5 bases). Between the trimmed V and J ends, which lost 5 bases and 2 bases, there was a span of 19 bases. The CDR3 totals 17 residues. Germline loops: CDR1 LNHDA, CDR2 SQIVND (reference sequence). CDR3 coding DNA: TGTGCCAGTAGTCATCCTCAGGGCTCGAGTGGCAATCAGCCCCAGCATTTT. The encoded protein is CASSHPQGSSGNQPQHF.

The chain couples TRBV6-1 to TRBJ1-2; D is unclear. V lost 2 bases and J 4 bases, leaving 8 bases between the germline ends. Germline-derived CDR1 and CDR2 are MNHNS and SASEGT. CDR3 length: 13 residues. The CDR3 region has the DNA TGTGCCAGCAGTGAACGTCGGTTCTATGGCTACACCTTC. This sequence encodes CASSERRFYGYTF.